The 22 T cell receptor beta chains in this list originate from one sample, sequenced in a study of blood T cells in healthy people across ages (dated by TCRdb to the mid-2010s). The protocol used for the library was 5' RACE. Sequencing relied on an Illumina HiSeq 2500. A second 7 to 11 cycle PCR used a sample-barcoded 5' primer and a J-beta primer mix. TCRdb trimmed public reads at Q25 via fastp, called clones via MiXCR and kept in-frame beta chains. CDR3 protein sequences are deduplicated, and each keeps its most common genes and DNA. The sample includes 750,000 to 950,000 distinct CDR3 sequences, with roughly 24% observed a single time. The ten biggest clones cover about 3% of the sample. The same sample was also used in a study of T cells of mothers and their children.

Sequenced material: blood. These receptors came from a boy between 10 and 17 years old in good health.

The chain joins TRBV6-5 to TRBJ2-5; D might be TRBD1 or TRBD2, each matching 5 bases. The DNA end is a closer match to TRBJ2-1, so the J assignment may be wrong. The germline V gene has CDR1 MNHEY and CDR2 SVGAGI. The CDR3 totals 16 residues. In nucleotides, the CDR3 is TGTGCCAGCAGTTACTCTACCCAGGGATGGGGGTATGAGCAGTTCTTC. It specifies CASSYSTQGWGYEQFF.

This clonotype showed up just a few times. The chain combines TRBV20-1 with TRBJ1-4, with D perhaps matching TRBD1 (5 bases). CDR1 and CDR2 (germline): DFQATT, SNEGSKA (reference sequence). The V and J ends lost 6 bases and 6 bases respectively, with 14 bases between them. The CDR3 is 13 amino acids. The chain's CDR3 is CSARGKGYEKLFF. The CDR3, as DNA: TGCAGTGCCCGGGGGAAAGGTTATGAAAAACTGTTTTTT.

This clonotype showed up many times. CDR3 bases: TGTGCCAGCAGTTACCTGTCAGCCGGAAACACCATATATTTT. Its translation is CASSYLSAGNTIYF. The chain links TRBV6-6 to TRBJ1-3; no firm D call. This CDR3 comprises 14 residues. V lost 2 bases, J lost 4 bases, and 9 bases lay in between. The V gene's germline CDR1 is MNHNY and CDR2 SVGAGI (reference sequence).

The chain has TRBV12-3 or TRBV12-4 and TRBJ1-2; perhaps TRBD1 as D (6 bases). Trimming pared 2 bases from V and 4 bases from J, leaving 14 bases between. CDR3 length equals 15 residues. The CDR3 here is CASSLPQGSFYGYTF. CDR3 coding DNA: TGTGCCAGCAGTTTACCGCAGGGGTCGTTCTATGGCTACACCTTC.

About this clonotype itself: Because it lacks the conserved phenylalanine or tryptophan at the end, this CDR3 is likely a read error. V usage is TRBV30 and J usage is TRBJ2-7; perhaps TRBD1 as D (6 bases). Deletions cut 3 bases from V and 3 bases from J, with 30 bases between. CDR3 size: 19 residues. Germline values: CDR1 GTSNPN, CDR2 SVGIG (reference sequence). The chain's CDR3 is CAWRDPQGQGIGSLYEQYL. As DNA, the CDR3 is TGTGCCTGGAGAGACCCCCAGGGGCAGGGAATCGGAAGTCTCTACGAGCAGTACCTC.

This chain joins TRBV2 and TRBJ2-4; no definite D call. CDR1 is SNHLY and CDR2 is FYNNEI in the germline V gene. Trimming cost V 0 bases and J 5 bases, with 8 bases left between them. The CDR3 totals 14 residues. CDR3: CASSEAGTENIQYF. The CDR3 DNA is TGTGCCAGCAGTGAAGCGGGCACGGAAAACATTCAGTACTTC.

There are many counts of this clonotype. The chain employs TRBV7-9 and TRBJ2-1; 8 nucleotides line up with TRBD1. CDR3 length equals 15 residues. The ends lost 4 bases at V and 2 bases at J; junction bases unmatched: 4. Germline values: CDR1 SEHNR, CDR2 FQNEAQ (reference sequence). In nucleotides, the CDR3 is TGTGCCAGCAGCTCCGGGACAGGTACCTACAATGAGCAGTTCTTC. It specifies CASSSGTGTYNEQFF.

The rearrangement joins TRBV6-5 to TRBJ2-5; 11 bases are shared with TRBD2. The junction had 2 bases not matched to a gene; V was cut back by 6 bases and J by 2 bases. From germline, CDR1 is MNHEY and CDR2 SVGAGI. The CDR3 extends over 14 amino acids. The chain's CDR3 is CASRWTSGQETQYF. The CDR3 region has the DNA TGTGCCAGCAGGTGGACTAGCGGGCAAGAGACCCAGTACTTC.

This clonotype was found a few times. V usage is TRBV28 and J usage is TRBJ2-7; TRBD2 aligns across 8 bases. The CDR3 is 13 amino acids. With 10 bases clipped from V and 3 bases from J, the junction kept 8 bases outside the gene matches. CDR1 is MDHEN and CDR2 is SYDVKM in the germline V gene. The chain's CDR3 is CATGGDFNYEQYF. In nucleotides, the CDR3 is TGTGCCACCGGGGGGGACTTCAACTACGAGCAGTACTTC.

This clonotype was observed many times. This rearrangement joins TRBV29-1 to TRBJ2-3; TRBD2 is a possible D gene (5 bases). This CDR3 has 13 amino acids. Germline assignment: CDR1 SQVTM and CDR2 ANQGSEA. The V end was cut by 4 bases, the J end by 2 bases, with 10 bases between. CDR3 residues: CSVVPAVTDTQYF. The CDR3 region has the DNA TGCAGCGTTGTTCCAGCGGTCACAGATACGCAGTATTTT.

The gene calls are TRBV28 and TRBJ1-2; 8 bases are a match to TRBD1. Germline-derived CDR1 and CDR2 are MDHEN and SYDVKM. V trimming: 6 bases; J trimming: 4 bases; junction bases outside the gene matches: 13. CDR3 size: 16 residues. The CDR3 loop reads CASRSDRAAPSYGYTF. The DNA of the CDR3 is TGTGCCAGCAGATCGGACAGGGCGGCCCCCAGCTATGGCTACACCTTC.

This clonotype was seen more than once but under ten times. V is TRBV20-1 and J is TRBJ2-3, with D maybe TRBD2 (5 bases). Trimming took off 1 base at V and 6 bases at J, with 14 bases between the two ends. The CDR3 spans 14 residues. Germline V gives CDR1 DFQATT, CDR2 SNEGSKA (reference sequence). CDR3 residues: CSARVSGVGDTQYF. CDR3 sequence (DNA): TGCAGTGCTAGAGTGTCCGGGGTCGGCGATACGCAGTATTTT.

This clonotype came up a few times. V gene TRBV29-1 combines with J gene TRBJ1-4, with 7 bases identical to TRBD1. The V segment lost 5 bases and the J segment 10 bases; nucleotides outside the gene matches: 10. Germline loops: CDR1 SQVTM, CDR2 ANQGSEA. The CDR3 consists of 13 residues. The CDR3 DNA reads as TGCAGCGTTACAGGGGAAATACACTCAAAACTGTTTTTT. It specifies CSVTGEIHSKLFF.

In its sample, this clonotype was seen a few times. V gene TRBV20-1 combines with J gene TRBJ1-1; D remains ambiguous. Trimming stripped 3 bases from V and 6 bases from J, with 8 bases between. Germline lookup yields CDR1 DFQATT and CDR2 SNEGSKA (reference sequence). The CDR3 sequence is 11 residues long. Here the CDR3 reads CSASDWPEAFF. CDR3 DNA sequence: TGCAGTGCTAGTGACTGGCCTGAAGCTTTCTTT.

This clonotype was observed a handful of times. The junction departs from the called germline gene at one end, perhaps through a read error. J is TRBJ1-2 and V is TRBV12-3 or TRBV12-4, with D possibly being TRBD1 (5 bases). The length of the CDR3 is 13 residues. Here the CDR3 DNA reads TGTGCCAGCAGTTTAAGGGGATGGTATGGCTGCACCTTC. This gives the protein CASSLRGWYGCTF.

The DNA of the CDR3 is TGTGCCAGCAGCCCCAACAGTGGCGGGAGCACTGAAGCTTTCTTT. Residues: CASSPNSGGSTEAFF. This rearrangement joins TRBV7-2 to TRBJ1-1; no definite D call. This CDR3 is 15 amino acids long. With 5 bases removed from V and 4 bases from J, the gap between germline ends came to 17 bases. Germline assignment: CDR1 SGHTA and CDR2 FQGNSA. The variable domain in full, with the rest retrieved from reference TRBV7-2 and TRBJ1-1, is GAGVSQSPSNKVTEKGKDVELRCDPISGHTALYWYRQSLGQGLEFLIYFQGNSAPDKSGLPSDRFSAERTGGSVSTLTIQRTQQEDSAVYLCASSPNSGGSTEAFFGQGTRLTVV.

In its sample, this clonotype was seen a few times. CDR3 nucleotides: TGTGCCAGCAGTGAAGGACTAGCCTCCTACGGGGAGACCCAGTACTTC. Residues: CASSEGLASYGETQYF. This chain connects TRBV2 to TRBJ2-5, with TRBD2 matching 7 bases. Looked up from germline, CDR1 is SNHLY and CDR2 is FYNNEI. CDR3 size: 16 residues. The V and J ends lost 1 base and 5 bases, in that order; junction bases with no gene match: 10.

This clonotype was recorded a few times. The chain is built from TRBV6-4 and TRBJ2-5; TRBD2 matches at 7 bases. With the DNA end fitting TRBJ2-1 better, the J assignment may be wrong. From germline, CDR1 is MRHNA and CDR2 SNTAGT. This CDR3 contains 15 residues. The CDR3 DNA reads as TGTGCCAGCAGTGAACGACTAGCATCGTACAATGAGCAGTTCTTC. It encodes CASSERLASYNEQFF.

This clonotype was found a few times. CDR3 sequence: CASSLEANTQYF. CDR3 bases: TGTGCCAGCAGTTTAGAGGCTAATACGCAGTATTTT. J is TRBJ2-3 and V is TRBV12-3 or TRBV12-4; D remains unclear. The CDR3 is 12 residues long. Trimming stripped 1 base from V and 7 bases from J, with 6 bases between.

The V and J genes are TRBV28 and TRBJ2-7; TRBD1 aligns across 8 bases. The J segment lost 2 bases and the V segment lost 6 bases, leaving 6 bases of the junction unmatched. Per the germline V gene, CDR1 is MDHEN and CDR2 is SYDVKM. The CDR3 runs to 14 residues. Here the CDR3 reads CASRTGDLTYEQYF. Here the CDR3 DNA reads TGTGCCAGCAGGACAGGGGACTTAACCTACGAGCAGTACTTC.

The chain uses TRBV30 and TRBJ2-5; D is undetermined. The germline CDR1 and CDR2 sequences are GTSNPN and SVGIG (reference sequence). The CDR3 has 14 residues. V was cut by 1 base and J by 0 bases, with 9 bases left in between. CDR3 amino acids: CAWSDKVYQETQYF. In DNA, the CDR3 is TGTGCCTGGAGTGACAAAGTGTACCAAGAGACCCAGTACTTC.

J is TRBJ2-3 and V is TRBV6-1; 13 bases are shared with TRBD2. The CDR3 contains 17 residues. Germline CDR1 MNHNS, CDR2 SASEGT. J gave up 2 bases and V 3 bases, and 5 bases lay outside the gene matches. Written as DNA, the CDR3 is TGTGCCAGCAGTGAGAGGACTAGCGGGGGATTCACAGATACGCAGTATTTT. Protein sequence: CASSERTSGGFTDTQYF.